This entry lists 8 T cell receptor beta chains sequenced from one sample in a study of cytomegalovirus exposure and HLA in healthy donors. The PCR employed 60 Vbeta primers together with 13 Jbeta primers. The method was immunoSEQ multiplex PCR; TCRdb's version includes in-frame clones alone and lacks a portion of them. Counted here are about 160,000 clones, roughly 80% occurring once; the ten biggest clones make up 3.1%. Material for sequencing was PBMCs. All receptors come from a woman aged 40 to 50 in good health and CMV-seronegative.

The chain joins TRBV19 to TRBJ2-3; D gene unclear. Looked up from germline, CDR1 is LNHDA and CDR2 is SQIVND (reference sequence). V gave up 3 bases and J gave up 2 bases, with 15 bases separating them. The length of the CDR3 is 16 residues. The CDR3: CASSILVRGPTDTQYF. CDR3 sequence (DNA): TGTGCCAGTAGTATTCTGGTCCGCGGTCCCACAGATACGCAGTATTTT.

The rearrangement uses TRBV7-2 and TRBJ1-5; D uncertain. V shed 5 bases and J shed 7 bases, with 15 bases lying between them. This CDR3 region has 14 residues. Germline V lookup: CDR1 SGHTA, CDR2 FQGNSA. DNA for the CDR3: TGTGCCAGCAGCCCGTGGTCAGTGTCGCAGCCCCAGCATTTT. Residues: CASSPWSVSQPQHF.

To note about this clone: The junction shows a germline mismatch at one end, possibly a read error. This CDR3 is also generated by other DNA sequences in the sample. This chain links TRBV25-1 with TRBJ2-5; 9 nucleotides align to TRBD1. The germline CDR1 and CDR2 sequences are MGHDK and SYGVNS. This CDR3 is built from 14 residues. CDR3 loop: CASSPWTGEETQYF. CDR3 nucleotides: TGCGCCAGCAGTCCTTGGACAGGGGAAGAGACCCAGTACTTC.

The CDR3 spells CASSFMGGNYGYTF. CDR3 coding DNA: TGTGCCAGCAGCTTCATGGGAGGGAACTATGGCTACACCTTC. The V and J genes are TRBV7-2 and TRBJ1-2; unclear D gene. Looked up from germline, CDR1 is SGHTA and CDR2 is FQGNSA. The V end was cut by 3 bases, the J end by 2 bases, with 10 bases between. The CDR3 loop spans 14 amino acids.

The CDR3 spells CASSPHRESSPLHF. In nucleotides, the CDR3 is TGTGCCAGCAGCCCTCACAGGGAGAGTTCACCCCTCCACTTT. The V call is TRBV14, the J call TRBJ1-6, with D possibly matching TRBD1 (6 bases). The CDR3 has 14 residues. The ends were cut back, 4 bases at V and 9 bases at J, with 13 bases in the middle. Germline lookup yields CDR1 SGHDN and CDR2 FVKESK.

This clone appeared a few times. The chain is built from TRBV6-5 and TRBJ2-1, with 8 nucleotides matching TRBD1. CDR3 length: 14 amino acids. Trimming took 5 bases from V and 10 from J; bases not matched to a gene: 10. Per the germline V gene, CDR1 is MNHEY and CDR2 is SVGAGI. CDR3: CASSPHRGSEEQFF. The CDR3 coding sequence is TGTGCCAGCAGTCCCCACAGGGGGTCGGAAGAGCAGTTCTTC.

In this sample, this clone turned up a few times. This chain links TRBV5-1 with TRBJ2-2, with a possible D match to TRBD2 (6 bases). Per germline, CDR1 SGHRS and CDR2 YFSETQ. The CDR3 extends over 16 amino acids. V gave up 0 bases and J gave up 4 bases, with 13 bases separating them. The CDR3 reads CASSLAAGSGTGELFF. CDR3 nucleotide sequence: TGCGCCAGCAGCTTGGCGGCGGGGTCGGGCACCGGGGAGCTGTTTTTT.

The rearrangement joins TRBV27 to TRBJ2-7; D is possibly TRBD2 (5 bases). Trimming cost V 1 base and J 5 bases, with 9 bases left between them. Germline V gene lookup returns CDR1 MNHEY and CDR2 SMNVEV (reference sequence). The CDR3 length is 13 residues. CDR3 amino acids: CASSLWRSHEQYF. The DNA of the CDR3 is TGTGCCAGCAGTTTATGGAGGTCGCACGAGCAGTACTTC.